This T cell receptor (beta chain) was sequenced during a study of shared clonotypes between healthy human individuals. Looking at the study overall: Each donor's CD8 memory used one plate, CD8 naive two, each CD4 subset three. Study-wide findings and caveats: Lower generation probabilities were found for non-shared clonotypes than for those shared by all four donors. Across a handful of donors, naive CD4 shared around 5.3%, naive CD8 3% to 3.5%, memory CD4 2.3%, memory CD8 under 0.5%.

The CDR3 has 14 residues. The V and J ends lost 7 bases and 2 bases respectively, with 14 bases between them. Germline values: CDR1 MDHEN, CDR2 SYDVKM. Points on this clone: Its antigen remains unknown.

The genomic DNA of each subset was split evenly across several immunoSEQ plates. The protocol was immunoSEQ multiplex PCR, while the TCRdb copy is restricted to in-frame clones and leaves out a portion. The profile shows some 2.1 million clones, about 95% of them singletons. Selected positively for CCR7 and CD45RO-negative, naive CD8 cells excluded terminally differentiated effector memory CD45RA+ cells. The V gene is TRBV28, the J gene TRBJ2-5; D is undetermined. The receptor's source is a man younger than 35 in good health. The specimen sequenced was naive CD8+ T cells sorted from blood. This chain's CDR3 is CASTWAGQQETQYF. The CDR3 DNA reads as TGTGCCAGCACCTGGGCCGGGCAACAAGAGACCCAGTACTTC. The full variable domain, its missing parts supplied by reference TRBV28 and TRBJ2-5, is DVKVTQSSRYLVKRTGEKVFLECVQDMDHENMFWYRQDPGLGLRLIYFSYDVKMKEKGDIPEGYSVSREKKERFSLILESASTNQTSMYLCASTWAGQQETQYFGPGTRLLVL.